This entry lists 20 T cell receptor beta chains sequenced from one sample in a study of blood T cell repertoires in COVID-19. The method was immunoSEQ multiplex PCR; TCRdb's version includes in-frame clones alone and lacks a portion of them. The repertoire consists of some 130,000 clones, with 84% occurring once and the leading ten covering 44%. Sequenced input: peripheral blood. These receptors all come from a human donor in a cohort sampled during active COVID-19.

V and J are TRBV24-1 and TRBJ2-1; TRBD2 agrees at 12 bases. Germline lookup yields CDR1 KGHDR and CDR2 SFDVKD. Germline trimming cut 4 bases from V and 9 bases from J; bases unmatched to any gene: 6. This CDR3 is built from 15 residues. CDR3 sequence (DNA): TGTGCCACCAGTGACATGACTAGCGGGAGCGCTGAGCAGTTCTTC. Translating it yields CATSDMTSGSAEQFF.

This clone was observed a single time. V gene TRBV19 combines with J gene TRBJ1-2, with TRBD1 matching over 9 bases. This CDR3 is built from 16 residues. Per the germline V gene, CDR1 is LNHDA and CDR2 is SQIVND (reference sequence). Trimming removed 0 bases from V and 8 bases from J; junction bases left unmatched: 10. Written as DNA, the CDR3 is TGTGCCAGTAGTATAGAAGGGGAACAGGGGGCGCGGGGCTACACCTTC. Its protein product is CASSIEGEQGARGYTF.

This rearrangement joins TRBV2 to TRBJ2-5; 12 bases fit TRBD1. This CDR3 has 15 amino acids. V lost 6 bases to trimming and J lost 5 bases; unmatched junction nucleotides: 7. Germline V gene lookup returns CDR1 SNHLY and CDR2 FYNNEI. The CDR3 protein is CASRPGTGGLETQYF. In DNA, the CDR3 is TGTGCCAGCAGACCCGGGACAGGGGGCCTGGAGACCCAGTACTTC.

V and J are TRBV5-1 and TRBJ2-5, with 8 positions matching TRBD1. From germline, CDR1 is SGHRS and CDR2 YFSETQ. This CDR3 is built from 15 residues. The V and J ends lost 4 bases and 5 bases, in that order; junction bases with no gene match: 10. CDR3: CASSPGTGHGETQYF. The DNA of the CDR3 is TGCGCCAGCAGCCCCGGGACAGGCCACGGGGAGACCCAGTACTTC. Full variable domain (remainder filled in from reference TRBV5-1 and TRBJ2-5): KAGVTQTPRYLIKTRGQQVTLSCSPISGHRSVSWYQQTPGQGLQFLFEYFSETQRNKGNFPGRFSGRQFSNSRSEMNVSTLELGDSALYLCASSPGTGHGETQYFGPGTRLLVL.

The chain has TRBV7-9 and TRBJ2-1, with 8 bases fitting TRBD2. The V gene end was trimmed by 1 base and the J gene end by 10 bases; junction bases not matched to a gene: 9. The CDR3 has 15 amino acids. The germline CDR1 and CDR2 sequences are SEHNR and FQNEAQ (reference sequence). The CDR3 loop reads CASSLGGTRLWEQFF. The CDR3 nucleotides read TGTGCCAGCAGCTTAGGAGGGACTAGACTCTGGGAGCAGTTCTTC.

The table lists this clone with a few counts. The genes are TRBV21-1 and TRBJ1-2. TRBV21-1 has pseudogene status. The CDR3 loop spans 16 amino acids. Here the CDR3 reads CASSPFRQDSNYGYTF. CDR3 nucleotide sequence: TGTGCCAGCAGCCCGTTCAGGCAGGACTCCAACTATGGCTACACCTTC.

The J gene is TRBJ1-1, the V gene TRBV7-2; TRBD1 is a possible D gene (6 bases). Germline V CDR1 and CDR2: SGHTA, FQGNSA. This CDR3 contains 15 residues. Trimming removed 5 bases at V and 2 bases at J, with 15 bases between. CDR3 in amino acids: CASSTFAGANTEAFF. The CDR3 DNA is TGTGCCAGCAGCACCTTCGCGGGGGCTAACACTGAAGCTTTCTTT.

V is TRBV5-1 and J is TRBJ1-1; D call uncertain. Germline CDR1 SGHRS, CDR2 YFSETQ. The ends were cut back, 3 bases at V and 2 bases at J, with 8 bases in the middle. The length of the CDR3 is 13 residues. CDR3 residues: CASSYGSNTEAFF. The DNA for the CDR3 is TGCGCCAGCAGCTACGGGTCCAACACTGAAGCTTTCTTT.

This chain joins TRBV4-3 and TRBJ2-3, with 7 bases fitting TRBD2. This CDR3 has 14 amino acids. V lost 4 bases and J lost 7; bases outside the gene matches: 8. Germline V CDR1 and CDR2: LGHNA, YSLEER. The CDR3 sequence is CASSLKRGPYTQYF. The CDR3 nucleotides are TGCGCCAGCAGCCTCAAGCGGGGCCCATATACGCAGTATTTT.

The chain is built from TRBV6-2 or TRBV6-3 and TRBJ2-7; unclear D gene. The CDR3 totals 14 residues. The germline V gene encodes CDR1 MNHEY and CDR2 SVGEGT. The ends were cut back, 6 bases at V and 4 bases at J, with 16 bases in the middle. CDR3 DNA: TGTGCCAGCAGCCGGCCCTCCCCTTCTTACGAGCAGTACGTC. Protein product: CASSRPSPSYEQYV.

There are a few counts of this clone. This chain connects TRBV7-2 to TRBJ2-2; 11 bases line up with TRBD2. V was clipped by 4 bases and J by 7 bases; unmatched bases: 8. Germline loops: CDR1 SGHTA, CDR2 FQGNSA. This CDR3 has 16 amino acids. CDR3 DNA sequence: TGTGCCAGCAGCTCCCAACTAGCGGGAGTGGGCGGGGAGCTGTTTTTT. Translating it yields CASSSQLAGVGGELFF.

This chain uses TRBV7-2 with TRBJ1-2, with TRBD1 matching over 7 bases. Trimming cost V 0 bases and J 12 bases; bases outside gene matches: 10. CDR1 and CDR2 from the germline V gene are SGHTA and FQGNSA. The CDR3 covers 14 residues. The CDR3 DNA reads TGTGCCAGCAGCTTAGCGCTCTCAGGGGGAGGTCACACCTTC. Its translation: CASSLALSGGGHTF.

The chain uses TRBV12-5 and TRBJ2-6, with D possibly being TRBD2 (6 bases). The CDR3 runs 16 residues. CDR1 and CDR2 (germline): LGHNT, FRNRAP. Deletions cut 6 bases from V and 4 bases from J, with 16 bases between. The CDR3 region is CASGRDLGYGANVLTF. CDR3 in DNA: TGTGCTAGTGGGCGGGATCTCGGGTACGGGGCCAACGTCCTGACTTTC.

V is TRBV5-8 and J is TRBJ2-5; TRBD1 agrees at 8 bases. CDR3 length equals 13 residues. Germline V gene sequence: CDR1 SGHTS, CDR2 YDEGEE. J gave up 5 bases and V 4 bases, and 4 bases lay outside the gene matches. In DNA, the CDR3 is TGTGCCAGCAGCAAGGACAGGGCGGAGACCCAGTACTTC. Translated: CASSKDRAETQYF.

The chain uses TRBV7-6 and TRBJ2-7, with D maybe TRBD2 (5 bases). The CDR3 sequence is 12 residues long. Germline CDR1 and CDR2: SGHVS and FNYEAQ. Trimming shortened V by 5 bases and J by 9 bases, and 14 bases separated the two germline ends. DNA of the CDR3: TGTGCCAGCAGCCAAATGGAACGGGGGCAGTACTTC. It specifies CASSQMERGQYF.

This clone has a single count. This rearrangement joins TRBV5-1 to TRBJ2-1, with 7 positions matching TRBD2. V gave up 0 bases and J gave up 2 bases; unmatched junction bases: 2. The CDR3 has 15 residues. Germline V gives CDR1 SGHRS, CDR2 YFSETQ. CDR3 bases: TGCGCCAGCAGCTTGGAAGGGACTACCTACAATGAGCAGTTCTTC. Translating it yields CASSLEGTTYNEQFF.

The rearrangement joins TRBV7-8 to TRBJ2-1; D may be TRBD2 (6 bases). CDR3 length: 13 amino acids. Germline lookup yields CDR1 SGHVS and CDR2 FQNEAQ. The V gene lost 1 base and the J gene lost 12 bases, with 13 bases spanning the gap. The CDR3 is CASSLGGEAAQFF. In DNA form, the CDR3 reads TGTGCCAGCAGCTTAGGGGGGGAGGCTGCGCAGTTCTTC.

The chain has TRBV5-1 and TRBJ2-6, with D uncertain. Germline V gene sequence: CDR1 SGHRS, CDR2 YFSETQ. V was clipped by 2 bases and J by 0 bases, with 15 bases between them. This CDR3 is built from 18 residues. CDR3 protein: CASSFDDTHPSGANVLTF. The CDR3 DNA is TGCGCCAGCAGCTTCGATGACACCCACCCCTCTGGGGCCAACGTCCTGACTTTC.

The chain has TRBV11-3 and TRBJ2-1; weak D call: TRBD1 (9 bases). Trimming stripped 5 bases from V and 6 bases from J, with 20 bases between. The CDR3 loop spans 16 amino acids. The germline V gene has CDR1 SGHNT and CDR2 YENEEA. CDR3 bases: TGTGCCAGCAGCCCCCTCGGGGGGGGACAGGGCAATGAGCAGTTCTTC. This translates into CASSPLGGGQGNEQFF.

With respect to this clone: Other DNA sequences in this sample translate to the same CDR3. The chain employs TRBV3-1 (or the pseudogene TRBV3-2) and TRBJ1-1; D gene unclear. CDR3 length: 13 amino acids. Trimming left V 1 base short and J 0 bases short, with 3 bases between. The germline V gene encodes CDR1 LGHDT and CDR2 YNNKEL (reference sequence). The CDR3 nucleotides read TGTGCCAGCAGCCAAGGAGTGAACACTGAAGCTTTCTTT. Its protein is CASSQGVNTEAFF.